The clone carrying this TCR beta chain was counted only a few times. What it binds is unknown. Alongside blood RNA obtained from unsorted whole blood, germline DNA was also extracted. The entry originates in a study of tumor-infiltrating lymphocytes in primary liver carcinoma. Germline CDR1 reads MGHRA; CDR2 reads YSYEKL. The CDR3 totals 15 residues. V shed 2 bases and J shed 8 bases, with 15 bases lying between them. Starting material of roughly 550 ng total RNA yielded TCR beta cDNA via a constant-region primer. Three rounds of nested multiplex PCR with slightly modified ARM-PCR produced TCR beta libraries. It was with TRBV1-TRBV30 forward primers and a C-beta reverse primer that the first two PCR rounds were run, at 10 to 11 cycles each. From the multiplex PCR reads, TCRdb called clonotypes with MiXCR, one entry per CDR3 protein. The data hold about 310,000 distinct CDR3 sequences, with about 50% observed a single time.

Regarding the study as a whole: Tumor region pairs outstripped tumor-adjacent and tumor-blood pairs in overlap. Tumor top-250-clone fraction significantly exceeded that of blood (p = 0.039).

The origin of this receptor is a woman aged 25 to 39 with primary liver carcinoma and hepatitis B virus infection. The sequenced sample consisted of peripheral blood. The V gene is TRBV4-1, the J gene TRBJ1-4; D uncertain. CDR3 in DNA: TGCGCCAGCAGCCAAAGAAATGGGCGAGACGAAAAACTGTTTTTT. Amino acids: CASSQRNGRDEKLFF.